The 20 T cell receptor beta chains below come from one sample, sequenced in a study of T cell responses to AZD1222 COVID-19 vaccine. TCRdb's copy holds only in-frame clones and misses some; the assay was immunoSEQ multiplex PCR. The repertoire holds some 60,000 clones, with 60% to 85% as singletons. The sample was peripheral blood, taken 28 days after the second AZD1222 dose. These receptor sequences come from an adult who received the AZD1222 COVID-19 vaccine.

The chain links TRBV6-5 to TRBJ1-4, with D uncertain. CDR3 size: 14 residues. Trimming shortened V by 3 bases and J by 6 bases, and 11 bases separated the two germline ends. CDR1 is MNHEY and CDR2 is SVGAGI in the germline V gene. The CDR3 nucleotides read TGTGCCAGCAGTTATGGGGATTCAGATGAAAAACTGTTTTTT. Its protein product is CASSYGDSDEKLFF.

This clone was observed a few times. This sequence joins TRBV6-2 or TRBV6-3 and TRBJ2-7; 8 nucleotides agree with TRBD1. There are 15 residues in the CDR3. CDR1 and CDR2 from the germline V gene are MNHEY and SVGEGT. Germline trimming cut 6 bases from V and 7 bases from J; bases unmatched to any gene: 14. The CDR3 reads CASSSPGTGIGEQYF. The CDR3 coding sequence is TGTGCCAGCAGCAGTCCCGGGACAGGAATCGGAGAGCAGTACTTC.

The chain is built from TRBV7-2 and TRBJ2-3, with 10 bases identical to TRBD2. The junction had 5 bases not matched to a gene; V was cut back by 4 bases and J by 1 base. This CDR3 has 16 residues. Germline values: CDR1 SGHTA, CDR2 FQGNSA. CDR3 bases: TGTGCCAGCAGCTCGAACCTAGCGGGGGGCACAGATACGCAGTATTTT. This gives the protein CASSSNLAGGTDTQYF.

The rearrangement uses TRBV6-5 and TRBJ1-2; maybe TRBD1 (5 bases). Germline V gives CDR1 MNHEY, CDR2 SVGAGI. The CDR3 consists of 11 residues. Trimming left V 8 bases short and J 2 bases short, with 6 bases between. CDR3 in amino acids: CASRQNYGYTF. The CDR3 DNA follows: TGTGCCAGCCGACAGAACTATGGCTACACCTTC.

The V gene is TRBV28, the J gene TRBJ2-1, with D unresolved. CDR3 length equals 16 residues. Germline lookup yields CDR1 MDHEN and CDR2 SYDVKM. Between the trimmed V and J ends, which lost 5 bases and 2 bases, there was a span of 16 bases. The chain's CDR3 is CASSPSKAGPYNEQFF. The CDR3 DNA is TGTGCCAGCAGTCCTTCCAAGGCAGGTCCCTACAATGAGCAGTTCTTC.

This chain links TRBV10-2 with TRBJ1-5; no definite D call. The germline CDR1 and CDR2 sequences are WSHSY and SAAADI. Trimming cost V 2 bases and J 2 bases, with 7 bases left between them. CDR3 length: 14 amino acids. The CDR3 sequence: CASSERGGNQPQHF. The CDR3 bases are TGCGCCAGCAGTGAGCGGGGAGGCAATCAGCCCCAGCATTTT.

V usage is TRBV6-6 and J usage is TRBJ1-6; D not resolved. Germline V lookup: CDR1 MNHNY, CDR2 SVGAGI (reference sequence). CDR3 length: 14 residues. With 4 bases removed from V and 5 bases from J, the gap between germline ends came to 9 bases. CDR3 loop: CASSSRGNNSPLHF. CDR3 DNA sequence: TGTGCCAGCAGTTCTCGAGGGAATAATTCACCCCTCCACTTT.

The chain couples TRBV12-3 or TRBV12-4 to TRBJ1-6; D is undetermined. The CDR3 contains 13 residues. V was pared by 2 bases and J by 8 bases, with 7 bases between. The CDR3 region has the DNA TGTGCCAGCAGTTTAACCGGGGATTCACCCCTCCACTTT. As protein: CASSLTGDSPLHF.

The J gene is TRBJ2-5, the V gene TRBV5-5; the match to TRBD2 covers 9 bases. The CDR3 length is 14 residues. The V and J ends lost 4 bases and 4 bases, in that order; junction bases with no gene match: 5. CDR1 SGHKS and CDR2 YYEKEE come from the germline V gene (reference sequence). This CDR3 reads CASSPGGGAETQYF. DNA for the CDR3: TGTGCCAGCAGCCCGGGCGGGGGGGCAGAGACCCAGTACTTC.

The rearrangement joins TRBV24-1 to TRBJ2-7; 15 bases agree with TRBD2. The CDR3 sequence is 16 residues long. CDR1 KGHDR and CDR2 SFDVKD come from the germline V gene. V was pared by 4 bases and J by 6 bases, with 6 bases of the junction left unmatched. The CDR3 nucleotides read TGTGCCACCAGTGACTCCCCGGGACTAGCGGGGGGCGAGCAGTACTTC. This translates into CATSDSPGLAGGEQYF.

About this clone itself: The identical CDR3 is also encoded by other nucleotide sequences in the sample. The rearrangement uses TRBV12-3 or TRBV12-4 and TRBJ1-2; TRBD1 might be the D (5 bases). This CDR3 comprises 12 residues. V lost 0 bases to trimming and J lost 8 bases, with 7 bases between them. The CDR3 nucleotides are TGTGCCAGCAGTTTAGCAGGGGTCGGCTACACCTTC. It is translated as CASSLAGVGYTF.

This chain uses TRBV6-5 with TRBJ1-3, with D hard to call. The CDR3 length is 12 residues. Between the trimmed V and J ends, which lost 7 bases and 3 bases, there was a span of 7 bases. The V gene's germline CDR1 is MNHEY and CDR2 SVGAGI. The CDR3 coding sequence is TGTGCCAGCATCGCCGATGGAAACACCATATATTTT. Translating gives CASIADGNTIYF.

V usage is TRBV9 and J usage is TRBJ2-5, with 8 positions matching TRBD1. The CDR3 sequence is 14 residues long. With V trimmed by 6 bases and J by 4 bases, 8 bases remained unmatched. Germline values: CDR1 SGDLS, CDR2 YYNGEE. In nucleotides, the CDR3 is TGTGCCAGCAACGTTTGGGACAGGCCAGAGACCCAGTACTTC. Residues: CASNVWDRPETQYF.

In DNA, the CDR3 is TGTGCCAGTTGGGAACGGGGGCCTAGGGGAAAACTGTTTTTT. Translating it yields CASWERGPRGKLFF. The chain couples TRBV11-3 to TRBJ1-4, with D maybe TRBD1 (6 bases). Germline lookup yields CDR1 SGHNT and CDR2 YENEEA. The CDR3 loop spans 14 amino acids. Trimming left V 9 bases short and J 10 bases short, with 21 bases between.

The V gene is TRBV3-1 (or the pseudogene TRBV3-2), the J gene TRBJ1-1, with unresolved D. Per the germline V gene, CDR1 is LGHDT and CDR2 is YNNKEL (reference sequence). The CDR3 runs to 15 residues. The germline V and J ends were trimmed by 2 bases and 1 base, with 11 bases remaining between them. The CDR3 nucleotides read TGTGCCAGCAGCCAATCGACGTTTGGGAACACTGAAGCTTTCTTT. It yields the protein CASSQSTFGNTEAFF.

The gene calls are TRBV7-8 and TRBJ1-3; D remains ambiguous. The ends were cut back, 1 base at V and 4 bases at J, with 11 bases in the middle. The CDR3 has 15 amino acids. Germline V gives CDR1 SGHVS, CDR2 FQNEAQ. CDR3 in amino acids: CASSLGPLEGNTIYF. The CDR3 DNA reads TGTGCCAGCAGCTTAGGACCTTTGGAGGGAAACACCATATATTTT. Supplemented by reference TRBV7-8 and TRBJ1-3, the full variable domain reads GAGVSQSPRYKVAKRGQDVALRCDPISGHVSLFWYQQALGQGPEFLTYFQNEAQLDKSGLPSDRFFAERPEGSVSTLKIQRTQQEDSAVYLCASSLGPLEGNTIYFGEGSWLTVV.

CDR3 DNA sequence: TGTGCCAGCAGCACCCCCGCTACAGATACGCAGTATTTT. Translating gives CASSTPATDTQYF. The V and J genes are TRBV28 and TRBJ2-3; D ambiguous. This CDR3 spans 13 amino acids. Germline V gene data show CDR1 as MDHEN and CDR2 as SYDVKM. The V end was cut by 6 bases, the J end by 3 bases, with 10 bases between.

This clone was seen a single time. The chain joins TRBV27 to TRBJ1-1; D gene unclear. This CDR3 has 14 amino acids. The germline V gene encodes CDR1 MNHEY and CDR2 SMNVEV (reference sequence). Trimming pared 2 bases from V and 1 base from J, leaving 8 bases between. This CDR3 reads CASSLGQWNTEAFF. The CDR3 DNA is TGTGCCAGCAGTTTAGGCCAGTGGAACACTGAAGCTTTCTTT.

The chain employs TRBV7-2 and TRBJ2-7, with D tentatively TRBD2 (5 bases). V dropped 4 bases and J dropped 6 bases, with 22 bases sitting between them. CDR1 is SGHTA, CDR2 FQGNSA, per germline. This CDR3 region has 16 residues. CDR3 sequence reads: CASSSTPHFEEGEQYF. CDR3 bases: TGTGCCAGCAGCTCCACCCCACATTTTGAAGAGGGCGAGCAGTACTTC.

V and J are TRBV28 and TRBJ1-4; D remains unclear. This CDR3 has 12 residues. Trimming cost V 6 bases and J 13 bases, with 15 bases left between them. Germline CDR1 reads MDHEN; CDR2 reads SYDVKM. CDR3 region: CASSISGRSLFF. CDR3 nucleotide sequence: TGTGCCAGCAGCATTTCGGGCAGGTCACTGTTTTTT. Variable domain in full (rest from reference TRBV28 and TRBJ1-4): DVKVTQSSRYLVKRTGEKVFLECVQDMDHENMFWYRQDPGLGLRLIYFSYDVKMKEKGDIPEGYSVSREKKERFSLILESASTNQTSMYLCASSISGRSLFFGSGTQLSVL.